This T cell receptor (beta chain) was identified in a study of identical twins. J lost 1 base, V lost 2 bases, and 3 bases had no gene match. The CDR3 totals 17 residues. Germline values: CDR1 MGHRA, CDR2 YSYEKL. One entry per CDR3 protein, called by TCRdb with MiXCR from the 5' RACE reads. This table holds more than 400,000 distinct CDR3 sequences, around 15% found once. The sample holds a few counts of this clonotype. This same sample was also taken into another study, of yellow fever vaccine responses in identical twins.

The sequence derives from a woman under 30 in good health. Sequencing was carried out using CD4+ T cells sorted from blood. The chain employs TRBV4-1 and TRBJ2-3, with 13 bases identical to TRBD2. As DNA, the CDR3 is TGCGCCAGCAGCCAACTCGGACTAGCGGGAGGCACAGATACGCAGTATTTT. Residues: CASSQLGLAGGTDTQYF.